These T cell receptor beta chains were read from a single sample in a study of blood T cell repertoires in COVID-19. The method was immunoSEQ multiplex PCR; TCRdb's version includes in-frame clones alone and lacks a portion of them. The table includes 200,000 or so clones, 65% to 90% detected once. The sequenced material came from peripheral blood. The receptors originated from a man aged 35 to 55 who had recovered from COVID-19. The CDR3 runs from the conserved cysteine through the conserved F or W. The D gene is left open where the match is weak. Clone size is given for some rows only: seen once, a few or many times, or a class if the clone is expanded.

CASSQGAGGQDEQFF	TGTGCCAGCAGCCAGGGGGCGGGGGGCCAGGATGAGCAGTTCTTC	.	TRBD2	TRBV3-1/TRBV3-2	TRBJ2-1
CASSLFPGLGFETQYF	TGCGCCAGCAGCTTGTTCCCGGGACTAGGATTCGAGACCCAGTACTTC	once	TRBD2	TRBV5-1	TRBJ2-5
CASNRAPNYGYTF	TGCGCCAGCAACAGGGCCCCTAACTATGGCTACACCTTC	.	.	TRBV5-1	TRBJ1-2
CAWSGGGSGNTIYF	TGTGCCTGGAGTGGCGGGGGGTCGGGAAACACCATATATTTT	once	.	TRBV30	TRBJ1-3
CASTLTGAPGNTIYF	TGTGCCAGCACCCTGACAGGAGCTCCTGGAAACACCATATATTTT	few	.	TRBV9	TRBJ1-3
CASSRTPRMPGNTIYF	TGTGCCAGCAGCCGTACACCCAGGATGCCTGGAAACACCATATATTTT	.	.	TRBV3-1/TRBV3-2	TRBJ1-3
CASSLVPGERDYNEQFF	TGTGCCAGCAGCTTAGTCCCCGGAGAGCGGGACTACAATGAGCAGTTCTTC	.	TRBD2	TRBV7-6	TRBJ2-1
CATQRQGESPLHF	TGTGCCACCCAGCGACAGGGAGAATCACCCCTCCACTTT	.	TRBD1	TRBV10-3	TRBJ1-6
CASSTRDRGSGNTIYF	TGTGCCAGTAGTACCCGGGACAGGGGTTCTGGAAACACCATATATTTT	few	TRBD1	TRBV19	TRBJ1-3
CSVTRASTREQYF	TGCAGCGTCACCCGTGCTAGTACCCGCGAGCAGTACTTC	.	.	TRBV29-1	TRBJ2-7
CASSLLAGSYNEQFF	TGTGCCAGCAGTTTGCTAGCGGGATCCTACAATGAGCAGTTCTTC	.	TRBD2	TRBV6-2/TRBV6-3	TRBJ2-1
CASSQDPAGGSVDEQYF	TGTGCCAGCAGCCAAGACCCTGCGGGGGGATCCGTGGACGAGCAGTACTTC	.	TRBD2	TRBV3-1/TRBV3-2	TRBJ2-7
CASSDGTQYF	TGTGCCAGCAGTGACGGGACGCAGTATTTT	.	.	TRBV2	TRBJ2-3